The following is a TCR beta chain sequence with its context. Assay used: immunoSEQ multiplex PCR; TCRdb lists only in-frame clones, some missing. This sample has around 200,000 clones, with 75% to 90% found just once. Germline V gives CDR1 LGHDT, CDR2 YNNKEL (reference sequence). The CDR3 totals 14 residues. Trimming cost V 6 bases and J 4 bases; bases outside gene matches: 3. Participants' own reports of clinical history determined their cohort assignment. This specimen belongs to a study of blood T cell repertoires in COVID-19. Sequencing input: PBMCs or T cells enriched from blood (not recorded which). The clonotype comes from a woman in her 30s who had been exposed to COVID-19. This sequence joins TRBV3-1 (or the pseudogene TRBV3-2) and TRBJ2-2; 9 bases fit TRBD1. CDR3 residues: CASSQGQGTGELFF. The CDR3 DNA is TGTGCCAGCAGTCAGGGACAGGGCACCGGGGAGCTGTTTTTT.